A selection of T cell receptor beta chains follows, all from one sample in a study of Graves' ophthalmopathy and Graves' hyperthyroidism. TCRdb passed the multiplex PCR reads through MiXCR, listing each CDR3 protein once. The sample yields 350,000 to 450,000 distinct CDR3 sequences, 21% seen once. Specimen: peripheral blood. Receptor source: a woman aged 18-29 years with stable Graves' hyperthyroidism. Each CDR3 is given with its conserved first and last residue. Each record gives: CDR3 DNA, CDR3 protein, D gene, V gene, clone size, J gene. The D gene is left open where the match is weak. Rows give clone size only sometimes, using once, few, many, or a class for an expanded clone.

TGTGCCAACGCGGGGCGGGGGGACCGAAGCAATCAGCCCCAGCATTTT,CANAGRGDRSNQPQHF,NA,TRBV28,many,TRBJ1-5
TGCAGCGTGCGTGACAGGGTAGTCTACGAGCAGTACTTC,CSVRDRVVYEQYF,TRBD1,TRBV29-1,many,TRBJ2-7
TGTGCCAGCAGTGAAGATCCGTACCAAGAGACCCAGTACTTC,CASSEDPYQETQYF,NA,TRBV6-1,many,TRBJ2-5
TGTGCCAGCAGCCAATTTAGGCTACAAGAGACCCAGTACTTC,CASSQFRLQETQYF,NA,TRBV4-2,many,TRBJ2-5
TGCAGCGTGTTCCCGGGACAGGGCTCTGGCAGCTCCTACGAGCAGTACTTC,CSVFPGQGSGSSYEQYF,TRBD1,TRBV29-1,NA,TRBJ2-7
TGTGCCACCAGCAGAGTTTACGACAGGCCGGGGAAAGAGACCCAGTACTTC,CATSRVYDRPGKETQYF,NA,TRBV15,many,TRBJ2-5
TGTGCTAGTGGTTTGTTGACTGAAGCTTTCTTT,CASGLLTEAFF,NA,TRBV12-5,many,TRBJ1-1
TGCAGTGCTAGGAGACAAGACCGCTACGAGCAGTACTTC,CSARRQDRYEQYF,NA,TRBV20-1,many,TRBJ2-7
TGTGCCAGCTCCCTCATTGGAGCTGAAGCTTTCTTT,CASSLIGAEAFF,NA,TRBV28,many,TRBJ1-1
TGTGCCAGCAGCCCACTTCTAGGGTCTAACTCCTACGAGCAGTACTTC,CASSPLLGSNSYEQYF,NA,TRBV14,many,TRBJ2-7
TGTGCCAGCAGCACCCGACAGCAGAATCAGCCCCAGCATTTT,CASSTRQQNQPQHF,NA,TRBV4-2,many,TRBJ1-5
TGCAGTGCTAGAGACGCCGAACTAGCGGGAATGTACGAGCAGTACTTC,CSARDAELAGMYEQYF,TRBD2,TRBV20-1,many,TRBJ2-7
TGTGCCAGCAGGCAAAGTAGCGGGGGGGCCTACGAGCAGTACTTC,CASRQSSGGAYEQYF,TRBD2,TRBV6-1,few,TRBJ2-7
TGCAGTGCTTCCGGGGGCTGGACTGAAGCTTTCTTT,CSASGGWTEAFF,NA,TRBV20-1,many,TRBJ1-1
TGTGCCTGGAGTGCGGACAGGGGAGGCTACGAGCAGTACTTC,CAWSADRGGYEQYF,TRBD1,TRBV30,many,TRBJ2-7
TGTGCCACCAGCAGCCCACGAGGGACCGATGGCTACACCTTC,CATSSPRGTDGYTF,NA,TRBV15,few,TRBJ1-2
TGCGCCAGCAGCCCACCGGGAGCCCGCCGGGTGTACTTC,CASSPPGARRVYF,NA,TRBV5-1,many,TRBJ2-7
TGTGCCAGCAACAGACGGGACAGAGCATCCTACGAGCAGTACTTC,CASNRRDRASYEQYF,TRBD1,TRBV6-1,NA,TRBJ2-7
TGTGCCAGCAGCTATGGGACCTACACTGAAGCTTTCTTT,CASSYGTYTEAFF,NA,TRBV2,NA,TRBJ1-1
TGTGCCAGCCGACCGGGAGTGGCTGAAGCTTTCTTT,CASRPGVAEAFF,NA,TRBV2,many,TRBJ1-1
TGTGCCAGCACCAACGGGTTCTCTGGGGCCAACGTCCCGACTTTC,CASTNGFSGANVPTF,NA,TRBV6-2/TRBV6-3,few,TRBJ2-6
TGTGCCAGCAGTTTACTTCGTTACCAAGAGACCCAGTACTTC,CASSLLRYQETQYF,NA,TRBV12-3/TRBV12-4,many,TRBJ2-5
TGCAGTGCTAGTCGATTACAAGAGACCCAGTACTTC,CSASRLQETQYF,NA,TRBV20-1,many,TRBJ2-5
TGCGCCAGCAGTCCCGACGTGTATAGGGAGCAGTACTTC,CASSPDVYREQYF,NA,TRBV5-1,NA,TRBJ2-7
TGTGCCAGCAGACTAGCGGTCCGAAGGGGGGAGACCCAGTACTTC,CASRLAVRRGETQYF,TRBD2,TRBV6-1,many,TRBJ2-5
TGTGCCAGCAGTTTTCGAAGCGAATTTAACTATGGCTACACCTTC,CASSFRSEFNYGYTF,NA,TRBV12-3/TRBV12-4,many,TRBJ1-2
TGTGCCAGCAGAACCTCTGGGACAGGGGGGGGAAACACCATATATTTT,CASRTSGTGGGNTIYF,TRBD1,TRBV28,many,TRBJ1-3
TGTGCCAGTAGACCAGGCGTACAGCCCCAGCATTTT,CASRPGVQPQHF,NA,TRBV19,many,TRBJ1-5
TGTGCCAGCACCTCCCTGGGCCGAGCCTACGAGCAGTACTTC,CASTSLGRAYEQYF,NA,TRBV7-8,many,TRBJ2-7
TGTGCCAGCAGTTACAGACAGTCCTACGAGCAGTACTTC,CASSYRQSYEQYF,NA,TRBV6-2/TRBV6-3,many,TRBJ2-7
TGTGCCCGTAGTCCGGGACAGGGAAACTATGGCTACACCTTC,CARSPGQGNYGYTF,TRBD1,TRBV19,few,TRBJ1-2
TGTGCCAGCAGTCCACTAGCGGGAGGAACAGATACGCAGTATTTT,CASSPLAGGTDTQYF,TRBD2,TRBV12-3/TRBV12-4,many,TRBJ2-3
TGCGCCAGCAGCTTGGGCGGGACACCTAACTATGGCTACACCTTC,CASSLGGTPNYGYTF,NA,TRBV5-1,NA,TRBJ1-2
TGTGCCAGCAGCTTAGCCTTAGCGGACACCGGGGAGCTGTTTTTT,CASSLALADTGELFF,NA,TRBV7-2,many,TRBJ2-2
TGTGCCAGCAGCTTATCGTCACTCCAGGGGCCTTTATACTCCTATAATTCACCCCTCCACTTT,CASSLSSLQGPLYSYNSPLHF,NA,TRBV11-1,once,TRBJ1-6
TGTGCCAGCTGGGACAGGGGCATGTACGAGCAGTACTTC,CASWDRGMYEQYF,TRBD1,TRBV6-1,once,TRBJ2-7
TGTGCCAGCAGCCGCTCCACCGGACAGGTTCAAGAGACCCAGTACTTC,CASSRSTGQVQETQYF,TRBD1,TRBV12-3/TRBV12-4,NA,TRBJ2-5
TGTGCCAGCAGTTTAGGAGGTTCGGGCGCCTATGGCTACACCTTC,CASSLGGSGAYGYTF,NA,TRBV12-3/TRBV12-4,NA,TRBJ1-2
TGTGCCAGCGGTCAAATCTCTGGAAACACCATATATTTT,CASGQISGNTIYF,NA,TRBV2,few,TRBJ1-3
TGTGCCAGCAGCGGGTCGAGCTCCTACGAGCAGTACTTC,CASSGSSSYEQYF,NA,TRBV14,many,TRBJ2-7
TGTGCCAGTAGAACTGACAGGGGATCCAATCAGCCCCAGCATTTT,CASRTDRGSNQPQHF,TRBD1,TRBV19,many,TRBJ1-5